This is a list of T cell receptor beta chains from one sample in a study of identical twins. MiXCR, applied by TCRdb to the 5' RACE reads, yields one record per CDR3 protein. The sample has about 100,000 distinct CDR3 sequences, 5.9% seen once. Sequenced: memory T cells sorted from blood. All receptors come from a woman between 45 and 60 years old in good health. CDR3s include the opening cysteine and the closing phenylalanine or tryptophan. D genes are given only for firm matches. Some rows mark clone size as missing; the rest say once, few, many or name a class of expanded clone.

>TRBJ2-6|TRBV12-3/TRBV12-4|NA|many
CASGPRGASGANVLTF
TGTGCCAGCGGCCCTAGGGGGGCCTCTGGGGCCAACGTCCTGACTTTC
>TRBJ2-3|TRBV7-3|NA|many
CASSLSPGGDTQYF
TGTGCCAGCAGCTTAAGTCCAGGAGGAGATACGCAGTATTTT
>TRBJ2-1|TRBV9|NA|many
CASGGVGGPYNEQFF
TGTGCCAGCGGAGGAGTCGGGGGCCCGTACAATGAGCAGTTCTTC
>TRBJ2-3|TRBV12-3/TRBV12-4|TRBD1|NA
CASTRDRATDTQYF
TGTGCCAGCACCCGGGACAGGGCCACAGATACGCAGTATTTT
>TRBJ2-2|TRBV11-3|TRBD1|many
CASTGVIANTGELFF
TGTGCCTCAACAGGGGTTATCGCGAACACCGGGGAGCTGTTTTTT
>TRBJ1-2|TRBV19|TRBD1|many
CASGTRDRLNFNYGYTF
TGTGCCAGTGGGACCCGGGACAGACTTAATTTTAACTATGGCTACACCTTC
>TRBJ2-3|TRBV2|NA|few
CASSEVVVGADTQYF
TGTGCCAGCAGTGAGGTCGTTGTGGGCGCAGATACGCAGTATTTT
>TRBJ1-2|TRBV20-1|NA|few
CSARDWQGLGYTF
TGCAGTGCTAGAGATTGGCAGGGTTTGGGCTACACCTTC
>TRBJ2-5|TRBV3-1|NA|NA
CASSRFTMEGQYF
TGTGCCAGCAGCCGTTTCACGATGGAGGGCCAGTACTTC
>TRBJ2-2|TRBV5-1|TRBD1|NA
CASSPGTVTGELFF
TGCGCCAGCAGCCCCGGGACAGTCACCGGGGAGCTGTTTTTT
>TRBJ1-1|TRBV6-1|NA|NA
CASAPSRNTEAFF
TGTGCCAGTGCCCCATCTAGGAACACTGAAGCTTTCTTT
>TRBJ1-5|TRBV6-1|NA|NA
CASSETHSGQPQHF
TGTGCCAGCAGCGAAACCCATTCTGGTCAGCCCCAGCATTTT
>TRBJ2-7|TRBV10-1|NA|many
CASSESSHRTGSYEQYF
TGCGCCAGCAGTGAGTCGTCCCATAGGACGGGTTCCTACGAGCAGTACTTC
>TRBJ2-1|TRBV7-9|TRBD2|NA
CASSYSAGGGNEQFF
TGTGCCAGCAGCTATAGTGCGGGAGGGGGGAATGAGCAGTTCTTC
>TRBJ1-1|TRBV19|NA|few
CASSFAGRGGEAFF
TGTGCCAGTAGTTTCGCCGGGCGAGGAGGCGAAGCTTTCTTT
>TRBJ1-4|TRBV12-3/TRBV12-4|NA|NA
CASSTRASGNEKLFF
TGTGCCAGCAGTACCCGGGCCTCGGGGAATGAAAAACTGTTTTTT
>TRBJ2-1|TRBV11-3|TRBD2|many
CASSTILLAGEMNEQFF
TGTGCCAGCTCCACCATATTACTAGCGGGAGAGATGAATGAGCAGTTCTTC
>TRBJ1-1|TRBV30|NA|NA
CAWSGRNAEAFF
TGTGCCTGGAGTGGCAGGAACGCTGAAGCTTTCTTT
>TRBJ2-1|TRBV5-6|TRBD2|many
CASSLEGSGRGSYNEQFF
TGTGCCAGCAGCTTGGAGGGAAGCGGGAGGGGGTCCTACAATGAGCAGTTCTTC
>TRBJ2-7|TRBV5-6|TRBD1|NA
CASSYGQETYEQYF
TGTGCCAGCAGCTACGGACAGGAGACCTACGAGCAGTACTTC
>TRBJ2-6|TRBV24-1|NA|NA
CATSDLEEAGANVLTF
TGTGCCACCAGTGATTTGGAGGAAGCTGGGGCCAACGTCCTGACTTTC
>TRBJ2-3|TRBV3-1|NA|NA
CASSQLSSSTDTQYF
TGTGCCAGCAGCCAACTATCCTCCAGCACAGATACGCAGTATTTT
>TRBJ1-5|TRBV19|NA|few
CASSSLGLGNQPQHF
TGTGCCAGTAGTTCCCTCGGGTTGGGGAATCAGCCCCAGCATTTT
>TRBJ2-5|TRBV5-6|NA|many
CASSNPGEETQYF
TGTGCCAGCAGCAACCCGGGAGAAGAGACCCAGTACTTC
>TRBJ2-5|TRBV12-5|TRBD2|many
CASGGREETQYF
TGTGCTAGTGGGGGGAGGGAAGAGACCCAGTACTTC
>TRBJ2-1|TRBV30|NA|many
CAWTRTGGEQFF
TGTGCCTGGACCAGAACCGGTGGTGAGCAGTTCTTC
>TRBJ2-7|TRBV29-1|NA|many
CSVVIDYEQYF
TGCAGCGTCGTAATCGACTACGAGCAGTACTTC
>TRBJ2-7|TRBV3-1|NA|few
CASSQRSYEQYF
TGTGCCAGCAGCCAACGATCCTACGAGCAGTACTTC
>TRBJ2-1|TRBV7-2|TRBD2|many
CASSDGLAGNYEQFF
TGTGCCAGCAGCGATGGACTAGCGGGAAACTATGAGCAGTTCTTC
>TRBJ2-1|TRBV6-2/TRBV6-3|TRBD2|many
CASLGVSGSENYNEQFF
TGTGCCAGCCTTGGGGTTAGCGGGAGTGAAAACTACAATGAGCAGTTCTTC
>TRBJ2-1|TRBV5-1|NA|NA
CASSFEGGRVNEQFF
TGCGCCAGCAGCTTTGAGGGAGGTCGGGTCAATGAGCAGTTCTTC
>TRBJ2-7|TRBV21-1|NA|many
CASSGFRGHFYEQYF
TGTGCCAGCAGCGGTTTTCGGGGACACTTCTACGAGCAGTACTTC
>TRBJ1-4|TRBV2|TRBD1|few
CASSTTGASLATNEKLFF
TGTGCCAGCAGCACGACAGGGGCTTCCCTTGCAACTAATGAAAAACTGTTTTTT
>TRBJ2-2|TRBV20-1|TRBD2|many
CSASTTSGRTRGELFF
TGCAGTGCTAGTACGACTAGCGGGAGAACTCGCGGGGAGCTGTTTTTT
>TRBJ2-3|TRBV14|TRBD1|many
CASSQRTGGSTDTQYF
TGTGCCAGCAGCCAACGTACAGGGGGATCCACAGATACGCAGTATTTT
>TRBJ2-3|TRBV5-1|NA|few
CASSPPGPGVYF
TGCGCCAGCAGCCCCCCGGGACCGGGGGTGTATTTT
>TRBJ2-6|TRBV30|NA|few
CAWSVKGGANVLTF
TGTGCCTGGAGTGTAAAAGGTGGGGCCAACGTCCTGACTTTC
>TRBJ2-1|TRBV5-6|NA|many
CASSLIQVYNEQFF
TGTGCCAGCAGCTTAATCCAGGTCTACAATGAGCAGTTCTTC
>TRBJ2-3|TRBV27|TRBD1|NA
CASSFRGTDTQYF
TGTGCCAGCAGTTTCAGGGGGACAGATACGCAGTATTTT
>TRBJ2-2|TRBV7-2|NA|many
CASSLTGFTGELFF
TGTGCCAGCAGCCTGACCGGATTCACCGGGGAGCTGTTTTTT
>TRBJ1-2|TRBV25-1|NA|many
CASSEFTGNYGYTF
TGTGCCAGCAGTGAATTCACGGGTAACTATGGCTACACCTTC
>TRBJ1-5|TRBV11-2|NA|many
CASSLVSGNQPQHF
TGTGCCAGCAGCTTGGTGAGCGGCAATCAGCCCCAGCATTTT
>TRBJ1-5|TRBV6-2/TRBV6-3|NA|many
CASRYDRGDSNQPQHF
TGTGCCAGCAGGTACGACAGAGGGGATAGCAATCAGCCCCAGCATTTT